This T cell receptor (beta chain) emerged from a study of CD8+CD57+ T cells in acquired aplastic anemia. At the level of the study: CD4+ and CD8+ cells, once sorted, gave DNA averaging around 3.4 ug. Study findings and constraints: No significant difference in CD8+ Simpson's diversity was found between patients and controls. Patients and controls had in common 25 to 30 CD8+ CDR3 sequences.

Patients picked for sequencing had shown CD8+CD57+ cell expansion detected by flow cytometry. The patients all had a severe acquired aplastic anemia diagnosis. In germline, CDR1 is LNHDA, CDR2 SQIVND (reference sequence). The V gene end was trimmed by 6 bases and the J gene end by 5 bases; junction bases not matched to a gene: 5. This CDR3 contains 13 residues. Comments on this clonotype: The antigen is undetermined.

For CDR3 and TCR beta VDJ profiling, genomic DNA was the template used. TCRdb called the reads again in MiXCR, with one record for every CDR3 protein. The data hold around 430,000 distinct CDR3 sequences, with approximately 32% observed a single time. Sequencing input: sorted CD4+, CD8+, or CD8+CD57+ T cells (not recorded which) from PBMCs. The clonotype was recovered from a human donor with aplastic anemia. The chain recombines TRBV19 with TRBJ1-2, with 8 bases fitting TRBD1. The CDR3 bases are TGTGCCAGTAGGACAGGGGACGCTTATGGCTACACCTTC. It translates to CASRTGDAYGYTF.